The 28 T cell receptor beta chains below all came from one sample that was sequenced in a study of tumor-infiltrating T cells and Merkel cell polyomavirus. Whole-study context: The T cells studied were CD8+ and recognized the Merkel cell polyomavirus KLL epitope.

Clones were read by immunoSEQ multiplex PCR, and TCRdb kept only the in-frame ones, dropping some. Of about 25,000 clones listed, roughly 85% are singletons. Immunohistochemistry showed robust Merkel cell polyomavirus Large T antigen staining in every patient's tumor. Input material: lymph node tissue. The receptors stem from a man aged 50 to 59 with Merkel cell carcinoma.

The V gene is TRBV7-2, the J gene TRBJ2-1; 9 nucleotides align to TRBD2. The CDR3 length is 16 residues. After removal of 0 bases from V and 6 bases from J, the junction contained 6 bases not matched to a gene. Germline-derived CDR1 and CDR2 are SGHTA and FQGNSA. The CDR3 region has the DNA TGTGCCAGCAGCTTAGCCGCTAGCGGGGTCGGCAATGAGCAGTTCTTC. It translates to CASSLAASGVGNEQFF.

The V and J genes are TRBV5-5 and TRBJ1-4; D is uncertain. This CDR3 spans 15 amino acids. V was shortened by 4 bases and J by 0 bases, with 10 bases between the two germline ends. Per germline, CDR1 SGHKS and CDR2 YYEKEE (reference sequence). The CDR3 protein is CASSRLEATNEKLFF. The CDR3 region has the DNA TGTGCCAGCAGCCGCCTGGAGGCAACTAATGAAAAACTGTTTTTT. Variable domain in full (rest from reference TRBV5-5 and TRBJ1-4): DAGVTQSPTHLIKTRGQQVTLRCSPISGHKSVSWYQQVLGQGPQFIFQYYEKEERGRGNFPDRFSARQFPNYSSELNVNALLLGDSALYLCASSRLEATNEKLFFGSGTQLSVL.

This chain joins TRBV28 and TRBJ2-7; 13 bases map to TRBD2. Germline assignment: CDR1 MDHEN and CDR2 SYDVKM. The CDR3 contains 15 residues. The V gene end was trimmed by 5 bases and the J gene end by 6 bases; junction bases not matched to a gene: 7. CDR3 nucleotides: TGTGCCAGCAGTCAATGGACTAGCGGGGGAGGCGAGCAGTACTTC. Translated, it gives CASSQWTSGGGEQYF.

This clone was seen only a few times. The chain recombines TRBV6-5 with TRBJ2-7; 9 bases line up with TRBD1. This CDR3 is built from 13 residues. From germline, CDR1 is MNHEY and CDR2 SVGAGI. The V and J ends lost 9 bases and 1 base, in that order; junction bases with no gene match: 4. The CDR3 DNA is TGTGCCAGTGGGACAGGGCCTTCCTACGAGCAGTACTTC. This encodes CASGTGPSYEQYF.

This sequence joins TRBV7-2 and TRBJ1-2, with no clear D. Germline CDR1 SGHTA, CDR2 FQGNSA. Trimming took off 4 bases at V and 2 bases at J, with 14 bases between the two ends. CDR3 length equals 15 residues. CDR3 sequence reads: CASSSSPDGNYGYTF. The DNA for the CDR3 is TGTGCCAGCAGCTCTAGCCCCGACGGCAACTATGGCTACACCTTC. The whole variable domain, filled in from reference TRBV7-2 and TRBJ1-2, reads GAGVSQSPSNKVTEKGKDVELRCDPISGHTALYWYRQSLGQGLEFLIYFQGNSAPDKSGLPSDRFSAERTGGSVSTLTIQRTQQEDSAVYLCASSSSPDGNYGYTFGSGTRLTVV.

As DNA, the CDR3 is TGTGCCAGCGAGGGACAGGGCTACGAGCAGTACTTC. Protein sequence: CASEGQGYEQYF. V usage is TRBV28 and J usage is TRBJ2-7; 9 positions match TRBD1. CDR3 length: 12 residues. Germline V gene lookup returns CDR1 MDHEN and CDR2 SYDVKM. The V and J ends lost 8 bases and 3 bases, in that order; junction bases with no gene match: 2.

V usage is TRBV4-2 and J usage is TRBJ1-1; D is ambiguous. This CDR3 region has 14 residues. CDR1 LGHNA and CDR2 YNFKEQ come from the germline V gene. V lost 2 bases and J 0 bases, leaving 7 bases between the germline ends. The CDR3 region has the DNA TGTGCCAGCAGCCAATATCCCGTGAACACTGAAGCTTTCTTT. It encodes CASSQYPVNTEAFF.

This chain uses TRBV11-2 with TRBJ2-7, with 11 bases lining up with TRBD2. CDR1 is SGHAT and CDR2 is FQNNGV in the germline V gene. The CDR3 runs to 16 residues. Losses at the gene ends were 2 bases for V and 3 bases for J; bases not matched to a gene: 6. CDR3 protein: CASSLLGLADVYEQYF. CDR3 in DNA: TGTGCCAGCAGCTTATTGGGACTAGCGGATGTCTACGAGCAGTACTTC.

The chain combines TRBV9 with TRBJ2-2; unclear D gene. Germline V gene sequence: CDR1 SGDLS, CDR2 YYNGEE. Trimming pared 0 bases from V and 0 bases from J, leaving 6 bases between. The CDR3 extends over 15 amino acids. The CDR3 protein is CASSVGRANTGELFF. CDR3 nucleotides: TGTGCCAGCAGCGTAGGTCGGGCGAACACCGGGGAGCTGTTTTTT. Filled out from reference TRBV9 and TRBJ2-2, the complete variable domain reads DSGVTQTPKHLITATGQRVTLRCSPRSGDLSVYWYQQSLDQGLQFLIQYYNGEERAKGNILERFSAQQFPDLHSELNLSSLELGDSALYFCASSVGRANTGELFFGEGSRLTVL.

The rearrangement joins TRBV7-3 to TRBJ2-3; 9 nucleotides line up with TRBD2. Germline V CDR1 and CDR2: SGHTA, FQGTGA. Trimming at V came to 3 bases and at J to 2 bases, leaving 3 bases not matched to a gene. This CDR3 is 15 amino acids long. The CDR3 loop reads CASSLTSGSTDTQYF. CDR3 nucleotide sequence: TGTGCCAGCAGCTTGACTAGCGGTTCCACAGATACGCAGTATTTT.

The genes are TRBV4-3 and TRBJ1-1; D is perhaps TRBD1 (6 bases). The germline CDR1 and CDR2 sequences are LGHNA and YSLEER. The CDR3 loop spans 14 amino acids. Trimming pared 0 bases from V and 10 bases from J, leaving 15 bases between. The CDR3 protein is CASSQDISDSRAFF. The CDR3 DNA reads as TGCGCCAGCAGCCAAGATATTTCGGACAGCAGAGCTTTCTTT.

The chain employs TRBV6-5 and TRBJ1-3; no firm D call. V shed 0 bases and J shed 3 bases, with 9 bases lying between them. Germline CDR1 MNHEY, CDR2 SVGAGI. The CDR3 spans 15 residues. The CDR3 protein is CASSYSGRFGNTIYF. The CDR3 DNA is TGTGCCAGCAGTTACTCAGGCAGGTTTGGAAACACCATATATTTT.

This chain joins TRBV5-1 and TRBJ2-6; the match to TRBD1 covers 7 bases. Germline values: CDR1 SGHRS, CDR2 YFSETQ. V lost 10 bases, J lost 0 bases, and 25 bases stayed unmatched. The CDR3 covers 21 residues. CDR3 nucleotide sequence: TGCGCCCGGCCCCCGAAAAGACAGGGTGGCTGGACCCCCTCTGGGGCCAACGTCCTGACTTTC. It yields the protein CARPPKRQGGWTPSGANVLTF.

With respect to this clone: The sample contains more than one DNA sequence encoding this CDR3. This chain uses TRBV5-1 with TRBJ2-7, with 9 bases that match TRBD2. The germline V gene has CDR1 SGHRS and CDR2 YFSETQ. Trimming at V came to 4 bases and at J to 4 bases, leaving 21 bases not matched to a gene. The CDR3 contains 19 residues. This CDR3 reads CASSLVEGIAGGPRYEQYF. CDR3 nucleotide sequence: TGCGCCAGCAGCCTGGTCGAGGGAATCGCGGGAGGGCCAAGGTACGAGCAGTACTTC.

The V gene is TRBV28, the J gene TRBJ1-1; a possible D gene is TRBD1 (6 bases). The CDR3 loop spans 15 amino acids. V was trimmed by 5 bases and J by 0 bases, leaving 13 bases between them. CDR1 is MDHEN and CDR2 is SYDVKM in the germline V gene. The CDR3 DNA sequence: TGTGCCAGCAGTCCAGCAGACAGGCTGAACACTGAAGCTTTCTTT. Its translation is CASSPADRLNTEAFF.

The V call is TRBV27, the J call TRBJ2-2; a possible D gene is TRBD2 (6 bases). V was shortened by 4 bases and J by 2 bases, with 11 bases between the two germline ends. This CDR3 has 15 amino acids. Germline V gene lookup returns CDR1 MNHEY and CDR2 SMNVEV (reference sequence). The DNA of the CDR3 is TGTGCCAGCAGTTACGGACTACGCAACACCGGGGAGCTGTTTTTT. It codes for CASSYGLRNTGELFF.

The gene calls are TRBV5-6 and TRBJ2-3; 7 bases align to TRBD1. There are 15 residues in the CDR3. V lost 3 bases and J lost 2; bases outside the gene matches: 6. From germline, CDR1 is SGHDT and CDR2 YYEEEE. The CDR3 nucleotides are TGTGCCAGCAGCTCCAGGACAGGAGCCACAGATACGCAGTATTTT. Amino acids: CASSSRTGATDTQYF.

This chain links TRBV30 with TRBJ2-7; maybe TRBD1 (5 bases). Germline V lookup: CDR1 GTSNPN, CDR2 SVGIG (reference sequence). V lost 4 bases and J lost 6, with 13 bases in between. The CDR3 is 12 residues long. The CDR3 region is CAWTMDTGEQYF. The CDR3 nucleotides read TGTGCCTGGACCATGGACACGGGCGAGCAGTACTTC.

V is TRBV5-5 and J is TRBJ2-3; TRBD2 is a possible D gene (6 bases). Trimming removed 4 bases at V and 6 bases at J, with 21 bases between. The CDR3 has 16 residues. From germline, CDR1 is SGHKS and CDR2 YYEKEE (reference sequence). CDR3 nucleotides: TGTGCCAGCAGCCAAGTCCCGGGAGAAGGGTACGATACGCAGTATTTT. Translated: CASSQVPGEGYDTQYF.

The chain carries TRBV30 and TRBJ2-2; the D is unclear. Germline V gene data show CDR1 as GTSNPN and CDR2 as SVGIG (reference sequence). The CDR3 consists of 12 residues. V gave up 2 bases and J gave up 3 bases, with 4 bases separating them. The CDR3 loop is CAWSSYTGELFF. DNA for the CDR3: TGTGCCTGGAGTTCGTACACCGGGGAGCTGTTTTTT.

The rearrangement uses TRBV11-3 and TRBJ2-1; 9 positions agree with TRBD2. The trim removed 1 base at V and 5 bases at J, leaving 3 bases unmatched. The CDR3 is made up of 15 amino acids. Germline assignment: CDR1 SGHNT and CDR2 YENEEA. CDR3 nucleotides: TGTGCCAGCAGCTTAGGCGGGAGGGTTAACAATGAGCAGTTCTTC. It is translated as CASSLGGRVNNEQFF.

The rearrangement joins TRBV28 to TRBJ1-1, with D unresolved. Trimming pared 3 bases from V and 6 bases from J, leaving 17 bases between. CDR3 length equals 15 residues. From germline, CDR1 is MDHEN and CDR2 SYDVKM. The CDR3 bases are TGTGCCAGCAGTTTTACCGAGAGGGAGTTGGCTGAAGCTTTCTTT. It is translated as CASSFTERELAEAFF.

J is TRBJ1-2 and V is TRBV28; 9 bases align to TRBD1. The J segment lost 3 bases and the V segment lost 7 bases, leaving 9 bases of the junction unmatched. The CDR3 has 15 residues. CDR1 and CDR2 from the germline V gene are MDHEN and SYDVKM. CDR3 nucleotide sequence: TGTGCCAGCACCACACCCCGGACAGGGGACTATGGCTACACCTTC. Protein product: CASTTPRTGDYGYTF.

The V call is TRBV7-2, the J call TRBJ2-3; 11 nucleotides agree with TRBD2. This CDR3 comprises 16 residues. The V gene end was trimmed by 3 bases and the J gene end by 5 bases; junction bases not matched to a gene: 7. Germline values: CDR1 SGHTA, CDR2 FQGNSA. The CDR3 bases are TGTGCCAGCAGCTTCTCACTAGCGGGGGATAAAGATACGCAGTATTTT. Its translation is CASSFSLAGDKDTQYF.

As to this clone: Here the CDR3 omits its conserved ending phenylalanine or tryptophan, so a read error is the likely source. The CDR3, as DNA: TGTGCCAGCAGGGATCGACTAGTAGGCGAGCAGTACTCC. It is translated as CASRDRLVGEQYS. The chain has TRBV28 and TRBJ2-7, with D possibly matching TRBD2 (6 bases). This CDR3 is built from 13 residues. The ends were cut back, 6 bases at V and 6 bases at J, with 15 bases in the middle. From germline, CDR1 is MDHEN and CDR2 SYDVKM.

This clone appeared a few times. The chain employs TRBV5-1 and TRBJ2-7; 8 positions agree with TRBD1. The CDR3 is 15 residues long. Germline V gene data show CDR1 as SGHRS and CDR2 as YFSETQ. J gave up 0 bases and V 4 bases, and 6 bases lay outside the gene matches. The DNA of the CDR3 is TGCGCCAGCAGCCTACGGACAGGGAGCTCCTACGAGCAGTACTTC. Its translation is CASSLRTGSSYEQYF. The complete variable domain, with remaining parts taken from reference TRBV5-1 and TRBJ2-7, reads KAGVTQTPRYLIKTRGQQVTLSCSPISGHRSVSWYQQTPGQGLQFLFEYFSETQRNKGNFPGRFSGRQFSNSRSEMNVSTLELGDSALYLCASSLRTGSSYEQYFGPGTRLTVT.

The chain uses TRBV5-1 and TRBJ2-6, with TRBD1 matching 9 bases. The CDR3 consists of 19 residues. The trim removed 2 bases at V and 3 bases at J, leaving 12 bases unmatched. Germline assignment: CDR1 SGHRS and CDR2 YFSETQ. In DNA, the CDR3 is TGCGCCAGCAGCTTACCGGGACAGGGTGTTTCGGGTGGGGCCAACGTCCTGACTTTC. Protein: CASSLPGQGVSGGANVLTF.

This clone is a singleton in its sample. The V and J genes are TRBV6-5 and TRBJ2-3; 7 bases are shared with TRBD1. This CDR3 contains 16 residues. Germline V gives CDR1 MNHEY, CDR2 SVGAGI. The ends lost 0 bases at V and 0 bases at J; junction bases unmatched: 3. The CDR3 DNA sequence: TGTGCCAGCAGTTACTCCCGGACAGGCAGCACAGATACGCAGTATTTT. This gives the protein CASSYSRTGSTDTQYF.